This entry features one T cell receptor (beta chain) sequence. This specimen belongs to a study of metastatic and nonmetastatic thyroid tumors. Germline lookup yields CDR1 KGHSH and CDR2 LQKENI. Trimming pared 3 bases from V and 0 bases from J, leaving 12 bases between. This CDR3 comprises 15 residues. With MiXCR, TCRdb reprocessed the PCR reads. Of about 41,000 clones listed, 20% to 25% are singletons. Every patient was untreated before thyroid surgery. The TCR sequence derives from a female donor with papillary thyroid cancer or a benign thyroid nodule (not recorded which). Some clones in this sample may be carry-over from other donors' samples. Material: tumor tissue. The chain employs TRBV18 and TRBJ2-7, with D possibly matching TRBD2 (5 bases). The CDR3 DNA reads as TGTGCCAGCTCACCGCAGGACTCCCTCTCCTACGAGCAGTACTTC. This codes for CASSPQDSLSYEQYF.